This T cell receptor (beta chain) is drawn from a study of blood T cell repertoires in COVID-19. Study overall: Both acute and convalescent COVID-19 samples were obtained from the United States, Italy and Spain.

The CDR3 is 14 residues long. CDR1 and CDR2 (germline): LGHDT, YNNKEL (reference sequence). Between the trimmed V and J ends, which lost 4 bases and 10 bases, there was a span of 14 bases. Clones were read by immunoSEQ multiplex PCR, and TCRdb kept only the in-frame ones, dropping some. The sample includes 490,000 or so clones, 75% to 90% of them seen just once. The participants were between about 18 and 90 years old and came from roughly 25 US areas. Participant-given clinical history determined each cohort assignment. Either two negative PCRs, clearance, or symptom resolution qualified Cohort 3 donors as recovered.

The receptor comes from a woman aged 60 to 75 who had recovered from COVID-19. The chain is built from TRBV3-1 (or the pseudogene TRBV3-2) and TRBJ1-6; unclear D gene. The sample consisted of PBMCs or T cells enriched from blood (not recorded which). Here the CDR3 reads CASSPTGGNSPLHF. CDR3 DNA: TGTGCCAGCAGCCCCACGGGAGGGAACTCACCCCTCCACTTT.